This TCR beta chain was recorded in a study of blood T cell repertoires in COVID-19. Overall study: Material from acute and convalescent COVID-19 was sourced from the United States, Italy and Spain. Sources were T cells, B-cell-depleted T cells, or PBMCs; the material itself was cDNA or gDNA.

V was trimmed by 6 bases and J by 0 bases, leaving 15 bases between them. From germline, CDR1 is MNHEY and CDR2 SMNVEV (reference sequence). The CDR3 is 16 residues long. Residents of 24 US areas, aged about 18 to 95 years, made up the participants. The protocol was immunoSEQ multiplex PCR, while the TCRdb copy is restricted to in-frame clones and leaves out a portion. The sample shows some 360,000 clones, about nine tenths of them seen only once. This chain connects TRBV27 to TRBJ1-3; the D gene is possibly TRBD1 (6 bases). Material for sequencing was PBMCs or T cells enriched from blood (not recorded which). The sequence came from a woman aged 30 to 39 who had been exposed to COVID-19. DNA of the CDR3: TGTGCCAGCAGAACTACAGGGCTGGGCTCTGGAAACACCATATATTTT. It translates to CASRTTGLGSGNTIYF.